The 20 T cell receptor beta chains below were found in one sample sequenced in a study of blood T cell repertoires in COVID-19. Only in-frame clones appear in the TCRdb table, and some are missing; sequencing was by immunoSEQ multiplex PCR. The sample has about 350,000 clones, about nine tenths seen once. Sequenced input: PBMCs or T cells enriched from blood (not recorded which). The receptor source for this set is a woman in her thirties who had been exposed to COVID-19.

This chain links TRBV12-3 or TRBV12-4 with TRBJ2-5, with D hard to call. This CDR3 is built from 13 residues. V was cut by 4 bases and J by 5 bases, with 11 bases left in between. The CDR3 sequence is CASSSPERETQYF. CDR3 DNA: TGTGCCAGCAGTTCACCAGAGAGGGAGACCCAGTACTTC.

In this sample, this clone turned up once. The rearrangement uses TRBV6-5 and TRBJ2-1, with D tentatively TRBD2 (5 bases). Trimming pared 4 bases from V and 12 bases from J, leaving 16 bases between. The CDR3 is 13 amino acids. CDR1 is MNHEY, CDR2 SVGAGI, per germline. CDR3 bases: TGTGCCAGCAGTTTGTCAGATGCGGGCCTGCAGTTCTTC. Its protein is CASSLSDAGLQFF.

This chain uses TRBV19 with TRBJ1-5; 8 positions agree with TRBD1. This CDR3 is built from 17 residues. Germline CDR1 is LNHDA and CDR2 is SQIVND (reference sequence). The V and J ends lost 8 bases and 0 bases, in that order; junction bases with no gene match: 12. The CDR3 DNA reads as TGTGCCAGTCAAAGGACAGGGTCTACTGATAGCAATCAGCCCCAGCATTTT. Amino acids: CASQRTGSTDSNQPQHF.

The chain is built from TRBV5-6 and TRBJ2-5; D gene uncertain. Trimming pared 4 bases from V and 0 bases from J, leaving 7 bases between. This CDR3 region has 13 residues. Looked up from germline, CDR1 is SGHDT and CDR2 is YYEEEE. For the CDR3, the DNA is TGTGCCAGCAGCCCCGCGTACCAAGAGACCCAGTACTTC. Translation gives CASSPAYQETQYF.

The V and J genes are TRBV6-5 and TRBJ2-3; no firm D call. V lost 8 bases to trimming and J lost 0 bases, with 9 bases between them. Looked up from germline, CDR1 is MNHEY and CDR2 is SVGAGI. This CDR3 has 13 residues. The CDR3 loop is CASWAGSTDTQYF. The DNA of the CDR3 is TGTGCCAGCTGGGCAGGTAGCACAGATACGCAGTATTTT.

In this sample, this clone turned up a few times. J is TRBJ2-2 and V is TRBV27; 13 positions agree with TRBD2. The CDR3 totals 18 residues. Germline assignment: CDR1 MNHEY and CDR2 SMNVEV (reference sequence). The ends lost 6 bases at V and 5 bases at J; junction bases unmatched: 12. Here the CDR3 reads CASSHPTSGRYGTGELFF. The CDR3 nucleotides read TGTGCCAGCAGCCACCCGACTAGCGGGAGGTATGGGACCGGGGAGCTGTTTTTT.

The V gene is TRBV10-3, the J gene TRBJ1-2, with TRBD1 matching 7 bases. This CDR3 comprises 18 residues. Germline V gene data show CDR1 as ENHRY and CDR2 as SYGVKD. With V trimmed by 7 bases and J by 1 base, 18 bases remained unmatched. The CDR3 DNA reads TGTGCCATCACCCCGGGAGGGGGACAGTTACCCTTTAACTATGGCTACACCTTC. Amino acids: CAITPGGGQLPFNYGYTF.

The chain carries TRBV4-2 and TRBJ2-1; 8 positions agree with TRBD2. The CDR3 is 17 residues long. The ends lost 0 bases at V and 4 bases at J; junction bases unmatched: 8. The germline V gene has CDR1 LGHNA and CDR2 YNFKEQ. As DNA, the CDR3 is TGTGCCAGCAGCCAAGATGCACTAGCGGTACCTTACAATGAGCAGTTCTTC. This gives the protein CASSQDALAVPYNEQFF.

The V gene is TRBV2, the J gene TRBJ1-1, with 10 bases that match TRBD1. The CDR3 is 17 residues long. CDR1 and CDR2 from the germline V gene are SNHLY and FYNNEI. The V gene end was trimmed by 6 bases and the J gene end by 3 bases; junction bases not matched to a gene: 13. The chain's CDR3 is CASRAELRTGGDTEAFF. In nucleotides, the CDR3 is TGTGCCAGCAGGGCCGAACTGCGGACAGGGGGGGACACTGAAGCTTTCTTT.

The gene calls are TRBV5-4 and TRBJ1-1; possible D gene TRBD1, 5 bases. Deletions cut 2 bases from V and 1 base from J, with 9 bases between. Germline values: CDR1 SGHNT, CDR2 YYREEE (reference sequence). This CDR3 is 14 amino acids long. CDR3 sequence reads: CASSFDRTNTEAFF. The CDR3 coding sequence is TGTGCCAGCAGCTTCGACAGAACGAACACTGAAGCTTTCTTT.

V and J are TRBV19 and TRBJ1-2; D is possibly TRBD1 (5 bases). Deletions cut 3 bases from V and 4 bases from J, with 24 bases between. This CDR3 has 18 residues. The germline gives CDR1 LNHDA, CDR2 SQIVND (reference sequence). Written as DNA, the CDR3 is TGTGCCAGTAGTATTTGGGCGTTGTTTGGCGGGGCGGGCTATGGCTACACCTTC. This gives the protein CASSIWALFGGAGYGYTF.

In DNA, the CDR3 is TGTGCCAGTAGTATAGGGTTCCCCCCGACAGGGGTAAGCAATCAGCCCCAGCATTTT. Its protein is CASSIGFPPTGVSNQPQHF. The chain recombines TRBV19 with TRBJ1-5, with TRBD1 identical over 8 bases. Germline assignment: CDR1 LNHDA and CDR2 SQIVND (reference sequence). V lost 1 base, J lost 1 base, and 12 bases stayed unmatched. This CDR3 contains 19 residues.

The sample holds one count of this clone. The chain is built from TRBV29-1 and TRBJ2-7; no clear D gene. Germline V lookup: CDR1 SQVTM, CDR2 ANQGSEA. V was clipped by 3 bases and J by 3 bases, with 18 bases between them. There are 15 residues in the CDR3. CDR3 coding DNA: TGCAGCGTTGATTTGGCAGGCTATGACCTCTACGAGCAGTACTTC. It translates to CSVDLAGYDLYEQYF.

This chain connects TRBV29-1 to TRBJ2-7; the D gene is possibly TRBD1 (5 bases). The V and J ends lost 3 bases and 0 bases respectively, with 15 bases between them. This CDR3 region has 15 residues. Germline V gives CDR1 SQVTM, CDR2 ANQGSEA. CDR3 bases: TGCAGCGTTGATAGTTCCCAGGGCAGCTCCTACGAGCAGTACTTC. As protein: CSVDSSQGSSYEQYF.

The CDR3 is CASSEGQGYSYNEQFF. For the CDR3, the DNA is TGTGCCAGCAGTGAAGGACAGGGATACTCCTACAATGAGCAGTTCTTC. This chain uses TRBV25-1 with TRBJ2-1; 8 nucleotides line up with TRBD1. CDR1 and CDR2 from the germline V gene are MGHDK and SYGVNS. This CDR3 region has 16 residues. The V gene end was trimmed by 2 bases and the J gene end by 0 bases; junction bases not matched to a gene: 3.

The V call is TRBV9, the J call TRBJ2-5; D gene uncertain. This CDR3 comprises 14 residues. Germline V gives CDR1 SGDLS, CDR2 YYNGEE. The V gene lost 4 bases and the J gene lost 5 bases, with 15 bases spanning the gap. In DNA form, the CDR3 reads TGTGCCAGCAGCCCCAGACAAGCATGGGAGACCCAGTACTTC. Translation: CASSPRQAWETQYF.

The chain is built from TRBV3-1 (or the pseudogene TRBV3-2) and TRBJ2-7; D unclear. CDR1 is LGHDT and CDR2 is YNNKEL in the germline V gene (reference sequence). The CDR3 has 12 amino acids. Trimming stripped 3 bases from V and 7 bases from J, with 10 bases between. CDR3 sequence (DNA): TGTGCCAGCAGCCAGACGGAGTGGGAGCAGTACTTC. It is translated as CASSQTEWEQYF.

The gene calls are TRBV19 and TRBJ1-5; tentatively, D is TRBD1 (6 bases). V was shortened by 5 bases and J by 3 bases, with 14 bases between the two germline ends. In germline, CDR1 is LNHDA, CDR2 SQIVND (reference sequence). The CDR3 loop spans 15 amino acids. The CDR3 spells CASSGVGTSNQPQHF. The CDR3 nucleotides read TGTGCCAGTAGTGGTGTCGGGACATCCAATCAGCCCCAGCATTTT.

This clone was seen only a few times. CDR3 DNA sequence: TGTGCCAGCAGCGTTCAGGGGCTGGCTGGAAACACCATATATTTT. Residues: CASSVQGLAGNTIYF. The genes are TRBV9 and TRBJ1-3; perhaps TRBD1 as D (6 bases). Trimming took off 2 bases at V and 2 bases at J, with 11 bases between the two ends. Germline CDR1 is SGDLS and CDR2 is YYNGEE. This CDR3 is built from 15 residues.

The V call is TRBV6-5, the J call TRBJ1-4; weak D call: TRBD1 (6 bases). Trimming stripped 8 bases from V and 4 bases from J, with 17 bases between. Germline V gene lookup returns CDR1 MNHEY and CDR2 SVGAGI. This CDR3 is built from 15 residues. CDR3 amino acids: CASAPGGAYNEKLFF. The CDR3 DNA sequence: TGTGCCAGCGCCCCGGGGGGGGCTTATAATGAAAAACTGTTTTTT.